Listed here are 20 T cell receptor beta chains from one sample, sequenced in a study of cytomegalovirus exposure and HLA in healthy donors. Assay: immunoSEQ multiplex PCR; the TCRdb copy retains only in-frame clones and omits some. The sample contains 100,000 or so clones, approximately 84% of which appear only once. Material: PBMCs. Source of these receptors: a man aged 18 to 29 in good health and CMV-seropositive.

The rearrangement joins TRBV27 to TRBJ1-5, with 7 positions matching TRBD1. Germline trimming cut 6 bases from V and 4 bases from J; bases unmatched to any gene: 9. The CDR3 length is 15 residues. CDR1 MNHEY and CDR2 SMNVEV come from the germline V gene (reference sequence). This chain's CDR3 is CASSLRQGRNQPQHF. CDR3 DNA: TGTGCCAGCAGCCTAAGACAGGGAAGGAATCAGCCCCAGCATTTT.

The chain has TRBV28 and TRBJ1-4; D gene ambiguous. The CDR3 totals 17 residues. With 6 bases removed from V and 8 bases from J, the gap between germline ends came to 25 bases. CDR1 is MDHEN, CDR2 SYDVKM, per germline. The CDR3 region is CASSPPRVIGSQEKLFF. CDR3 in DNA: TGTGCCAGCAGCCCCCCGCGGGTGATAGGTTCGCAAGAAAAACTGTTTTTT.

This clone was recorded only once. V and J are TRBV28 and TRBJ2-5, with TRBD1 as a possible D gene (5 bases). The length of the CDR3 is 14 residues. Trimming shortened V by 3 bases and J by 5 bases, and 13 bases separated the two germline ends. The germline V gene has CDR1 MDHEN and CDR2 SYDVKM. The CDR3 loop is CASSFVRVGETQYF. CDR3 bases: TGTGCCAGCAGTTTTGTCAGGGTTGGTGAGACCCAGTACTTC. Full variable domain (missing parts from reference TRBV28 and TRBJ2-5): DVKVTQSSRYLVKRTGEKVFLECVQDMDHENMFWYRQDPGLGLRLIYFSYDVKMKEKGDIPEGYSVSREKKERFSLILESASTNQTSMYLCASSFVRVGETQYFGPGTRLLVL.

This chain uses TRBV13 with TRBJ2-1, with 9 bases fitting TRBD2. This CDR3 region has 15 residues. In germline, CDR1 is PRHDT, CDR2 FYEKMQ (reference sequence). V shed 7 bases, J shed 0 bases, and the junction held 4 bases outside the gene matches. CDR3 sequence reads: CASTAGGSSYNEQFF. CDR3 nucleotide sequence: TGTGCCAGCACCGCGGGAGGGAGCTCCTACAATGAGCAGTTCTTC.

On this clone: A junction boundary mismatches the germline segment, possibly from a read error. The chain is built from TRBV6-1 and TRBJ2-7; no clear D gene. This CDR3 region has 12 residues. CDR1 and CDR2 (germline): MNHNS, SASEGT. This CDR3 reads CASSEASDEQYF. As DNA, the CDR3 is TGTGCCAGCAGTGAAGCCTCCGACGAGCAGTACTTC.

CDR3 in DNA: TGTGCCAGCAGTTTCATGGCAGGGGTAGTGCGGGAGCAGTACTTC. Translation: CASSFMAGVVREQYF. J is TRBJ2-7 and V is TRBV28; TRBD1 might be the D (6 bases). This CDR3 is 15 amino acids long. Trimming pared 3 bases from V and 7 bases from J, leaving 19 bases between. CDR1 is MDHEN, CDR2 SYDVKM, per germline.

V usage is TRBV27 and J usage is TRBJ1-2, with a tentative D call TRBD1 (5 bases). Trimming cost V 5 bases and J 1 base, with 20 bases left between them. CDR1 is MNHEY and CDR2 is SMNVEV in the germline V gene (reference sequence). The CDR3 spans 17 residues. The CDR3 region is CASSPNSPQGYNYGYTF. The DNA of the CDR3 is TGTGCCAGCAGTCCGAACTCCCCCCAGGGATATAACTATGGCTACACCTTC.

There are a few counts of this clone. The rearrangement links TRBV7-2 to TRBJ2-5; weak D call: TRBD2 (6 bases). V was shortened by 0 bases and J by 1 base, with 12 bases between the two germline ends. The CDR3 consists of 16 residues. In germline, CDR1 is SGHTA, CDR2 FQGNSA. The CDR3 region has the DNA TGTGCCAGCAGCTTAGCCGGGAGCCTGATCCAAGAGACCCAGTACTTC. It translates to CASSLAGSLIQETQYF.

This clone was seen a single time. The chain carries TRBV5-6 and TRBJ2-2; 9 bases match TRBD1. Germline CDR1 and CDR2: SGHDT and YYEEEE. After removal of 4 bases from V and 4 bases from J, the junction contained 8 bases not matched to a gene. The CDR3 covers 16 residues. Here the CDR3 reads CASSQIDRGVTGELFF. In DNA, the CDR3 is TGTGCCAGCAGCCAGATAGACAGGGGGGTCACCGGGGAGCTGTTTTTT.

The rearrangement links TRBV7-2 to TRBJ2-2, with a possible D match to TRBD1 (5 bases). The V gene lost 0 bases and the J gene lost 5 bases, with 13 bases spanning the gap. Germline assignment: CDR1 SGHTA and CDR2 FQGNSA. This CDR3 is built from 16 residues. In nucleotides, the CDR3 is TGTGCCAGCAGCTTAGCGACTGCAGGGCAAACCGGGGAGCTGTTTTTT. It codes for CASSLATAGQTGELFF.

The chain combines TRBV14 with TRBJ1-2; D remains ambiguous. CDR3 size: 13 residues. In germline, CDR1 is SGHDN, CDR2 FVKESK. Trimming removed 1 base at V and 3 bases at J, with 6 bases between. In DNA, the CDR3 is TGTGCCAGCAGCCAAGGTCAGGACTATGGCTACACCTTC. It yields the protein CASSQGQDYGYTF. The variable domain in full, with the rest retrieved from reference TRBV14 and TRBJ1-2, is EAGVTQFPSHSVIEKGQTVTLRCDPISGHDNLYWYRRVMGKEIKFLLHFVKESKQDESGMPNNRFLAERTGGTYSTLKVQPAELEDSGVYFCASSQGQDYGYTFGSGTRLTVV.

V is TRBV7-2 and J is TRBJ1-5; TRBD1 matches 7 bases. This CDR3 comprises 16 residues. Losses at the gene ends were 3 bases for V and 1 base for J; bases not matched to a gene: 6. Germline V CDR1 and CDR2: SGHTA, FQGNSA. CDR3 amino acids: CASSFRGRGSNQPQHF. CDR3 nucleotides: TGTGCCAGCAGCTTTAGGGGGCGTGGAAGCAATCAGCCCCAGCATTTT.

V gene TRBV9 combines with J gene TRBJ2-1; D is undetermined. This CDR3 has 11 amino acids. V lost 2 bases and J 5 bases, leaving 2 bases between the germline ends. In germline, CDR1 is SGDLS, CDR2 YYNGEE. The CDR3 DNA follows: TGTGCCAGCAGCGTCAACAATGAGCAGTTCTTC. Its protein is CASSVNNEQFF.

In the case of this clone: This sample includes further DNA sequences coding for the same CDR3. The rearrangement links TRBV5-1 to TRBJ1-1; 9 nucleotides align to TRBD1. The germline V gene has CDR1 SGHRS and CDR2 YFSETQ. The CDR3 has 15 residues. The J segment lost 1 base and the V segment lost 0 bases, leaving 1 base of the junction unmatched. CDR3 in DNA: TGCGCCAGCAGCTTGGACAGGGGGCGGAACACTGAAGCTTTCTTT. Protein product: CASSLDRGRNTEAFF.

This chain links TRBV4-3 with TRBJ2-1; 13 bases map to TRBD2. The CDR3 loop spans 18 amino acids. Looked up from germline, CDR1 is LGHNA and CDR2 is YSLEER. J gave up 0 bases and V 0 bases, and 2 bases lay outside the gene matches. Written as DNA, the CDR3 is TGCGCCAGCAGCCAAGAGACTAGCGGGGGGAGCTCCTACAATGAGCAGTTCTTC. Its protein is CASSQETSGGSSYNEQFF.

The chain is built from TRBV13 and TRBJ2-2, with 7 bases identical to TRBD2. Germline lookup yields CDR1 PRHDT and CDR2 FYEKMQ (reference sequence). CDR3 length equals 16 residues. V gave up 1 base and J gave up 2 bases; unmatched junction bases: 4. The CDR3 here is CASSLVSGANTGELFF. The CDR3 DNA is TGTGCCAGCAGCTTAGTCAGCGGGGCCAACACCGGGGAGCTGTTTTTT.

The chain combines TRBV19 with TRBJ1-5; 8 bases are shared with TRBD1. The V segment lost 7 bases and the J segment 0 bases; nucleotides outside the gene matches: 5. The CDR3 covers 15 residues. Germline V gene data show CDR1 as LNHDA and CDR2 as SQIVND (reference sequence). CDR3 loop: CASTRTGNSNQPQHF. The CDR3 DNA reads TGTGCCAGTACCCGGACAGGGAATAGCAATCAGCCCCAGCATTTT.

The rearrangement uses TRBV7-6 and TRBJ2-1; D possibly corresponds to TRBD2 (6 bases). CDR3 length: 15 residues. Trimming took off 5 bases at V and 7 bases at J, with 18 bases between the two ends. Germline V gene data show CDR1 as SGHVS and CDR2 as FNYEAQ. CDR3 region: CASSPHPGSDNEQFF. The CDR3 coding sequence is TGTGCCAGCAGCCCCCACCCCGGGAGCGATAATGAGCAGTTCTTC. Drawing the rest from reference TRBV7-6 and TRBJ2-1, the complete variable domain is GAGVSQSPRYKVTKRGQDVALRCDPISGHVSLYWYRQALGQGPEFLTYFNYEAQQDKSGLPNDRFSAERPEGSISTLTIQRTEQRDSAMYRCASSPHPGSDNEQFFGPGTRLTVL.

The V and J genes are TRBV9 and TRBJ2-1; maybe TRBD2 (7 bases). Germline CDR1 is SGDLS and CDR2 is YYNGEE. The CDR3 runs to 17 residues. Trimming took off 4 bases at V and 8 bases at J, with 25 bases between the two ends. The CDR3 nucleotides are TGTGCCAGCAGCCACTCCGGGGGGCAGGGGTTTGTTGATGAGCAGTTCTTC. It yields the protein CASSHSGGQGFVDEQFF.

The rearrangement links TRBV4-2 to TRBJ2-7; 8 bases line up with TRBD1. Germline V lookup: CDR1 LGHNA, CDR2 YNFKEQ. V was clipped by 2 bases and J by 4 bases; unmatched bases: 7. The CDR3 has 15 amino acids. CDR3 protein: CASSQSRTGRYEQYF. DNA of the CDR3: TGTGCCAGCAGCCAATCCAGGACAGGGAGATACGAGCAGTACTTC.